This T cell receptor (beta chain) comes out of a study of T cells after yellow fever vaccination. Whole-study findings and limits: In FACS-sorted repertoires, abundant clonotypes from the bulk population could appear as contaminants.

Details on this clonotype: What it recognizes is unknown.

MiXCR, applied by TCRdb to the 5' RACE reads, yields one record per CDR3 protein. This sample carries roughly 500,000 distinct CDR3 sequences, around 21% of them seen once, and the ten largest clones take approximately 14%. The sequence was collected from a man under 40 who received the YFV17D yellow fever vaccine. Sequenced here: PBMCs, sampled 15 days after the yellow fever booster vaccination.

CDR3 sequence (DNA): TGTGCCAGCAGCTTAGATGACAGGGGCCACGAGCAGTACTTC. Its protein product is CASSLDDRGHEQYF. The chain is built from TRBV7-6 and TRBJ2-7; 8 bases are shared with TRBD1. CDR3 length equals 14 residues. Losses at the gene ends were 1 base for V and 5 bases for J; bases not matched to a gene: 4. CDR1 and CDR2 (germline): SGHVS, FNYEAQ. The full variable domain, rest sourced from reference TRBV7-6 and TRBJ2-7, is GAGVSQSPRYKVTKRGQDVALRCDPISGHVSLYWYRQALGQGPEFLTYFNYEAQQDKSGLPNDRFSAERPEGSISTLTIQRTEQRDSAMYRCASSLDDRGHEQYFGPGTRLTVT.